This paragraph reports one TCR beta chain. This entry is derived from a study of blood T cell repertoires in COVID-19. Overall study context: The origin of the acute and convalescent COVID-19 samples was the United States, Italy and Spain. PBMCs, B-cell-depleted T cells, or T cells provided the cDNA or gDNA that made up the material.

Germline V lookup: CDR1 SQVTM, CDR2 ANQGSEA. V lost 4 bases and J lost 6, with 12 bases in between. The CDR3 sequence is 12 residues long. Per the study methods: Using reference gene primer amplification, nucleated cell counts were estimated. Profiled with immunoSEQ multiplex PCR; TCRdb holds only in-frame clones, not every one. That table is the source of V, J and clone size, and D and trimming were worked out from the DNA. The data show fewer than 450,000 clones, roughly 86% seen once. This rearrangement joins TRBV29-1 to TRBJ1-2; D is unclear. The sequence was collected from a woman in her sixties or seventies with COVID-19, enrolled during active disease. Sequencing was done on a sample of peripheral blood. CDR3 residues: CSVVGGWHGYTF. In nucleotides, the CDR3 is TGCAGCGTTGTCGGCGGATGGCATGGCTACACCTTC.